Listed here are 8 T cell receptor beta chains from one sample, sequenced in a study of prognosis after radiotherapy for stage I lung cancer. From genomic DNA, two-round multiplex PCR was used to amplify TCR beta CDR3. The first round of PCR was done with primers that matched each TRBV and TRBJ gene. TCRdb reanalysed the multiplex PCR reads using MiXCR and keeps one entry per CDR3 protein. The data hold 20,000 to 25,000 distinct CDR3 sequences, with around two fifths observed a single time. The sample consisted of PBMCs, taken before or after stereotactic body radiation therapy (not recorded which). These receptors came from a donor over 45 with non-small cell lung cancer.

This clonotype was observed many times. The chain joins TRBV6-5 to TRBJ2-5; maybe TRBD2 (6 bases). Germline assignment: CDR1 MNHEY and CDR2 SVGAGI. This CDR3 is built from 14 residues. Trimming took 2 bases from V and 5 from J, leaving 12 bases between them. The CDR3 here is CASSYALARETQYF. CDR3 nucleotide sequence: TGTGCCAGCAGTTACGCACTAGCCCGGGAGACCCAGTACTTC.

This clonotype was counted between two and nine times. This clone may be a read error of a much larger clone one base away. The V gene is TRBV13, the J gene TRBJ2-6, with D possibly matching TRBD1 (5 bases). The V gene's germline CDR1 is PRHDT and CDR2 FYEKMQ (reference sequence). The CDR3 has 15 amino acids. CDR3 loop: CASSEVTSGASVLTF. CDR3 sequence (DNA): TGTGCCAGCAGCGAAGTAACCTCTGGGGCCAGCGTCCTGACTTTC.

This clonotype appeared many times. This chain connects TRBV7-3 to TRBJ2-1, with D possibly TRBD2 on 5 matching bases. Trimming removed 6 bases from V and 0 bases from J, with 12 bases in between. Germline V CDR1 and CDR2: SGHTA, FQGTGA. This CDR3 contains 15 residues. CDR3 amino acids: CASSSSRSSYNEQFF. The CDR3 DNA sequence: TGTGCCAGCAGTTCTAGCCGGAGCTCCTACAATGAGCAGTTCTTC.

The table lists this clonotype with many counts. The chain joins TRBV2 to TRBJ2-2; D unclear. The CDR3 is 14 residues long. The V and J ends lost 7 bases and 0 bases respectively, with 9 bases between them. The germline CDR1 and CDR2 sequences are SNHLY and FYNNEI. This CDR3 is CASIGSANTGELFF. In DNA form, the CDR3 reads TGTGCCAGCATAGGGTCCGCGAACACCGGGGAGCTGTTTTTT.

This clonotype came up many times. V and J are TRBV6-9 and TRBJ2-5, with D possibly called TRBD1 or TRBD2 (5 bases each). The CDR3 is 16 amino acids. The germline gives CDR1 MNHGY, CDR2 SVAAGI. Trimming cost V 3 bases and J 2 bases, with 16 bases left between them. The CDR3 DNA sequence: TGTGCCAGCAGTTACGGAAGCGGTGGGGGACAAGAGACCCAGTACTTC. Encoded protein: CASSYGSGGGQETQYF.

This chain connects TRBV6-1 to TRBJ2-1; 13 nucleotides line up with TRBD2. Losses at the gene ends were 6 bases for V and 6 bases for J; bases not matched to a gene: 5. This CDR3 is built from 15 residues. Germline V gives CDR1 MNHNS, CDR2 SASEGT. CDR3 nucleotides: TGTGCCAGCAGCCTAGGGACTAGCGGGACCAATGAGCAGTTCTTC. This encodes CASSLGTSGTNEQFF.

This chain connects TRBV20-1 to TRBJ2-2; 7 bases map to TRBD1. The germline V gene has CDR1 DFQATT and CDR2 SNEGSKA (reference sequence). This CDR3 has 14 amino acids. The V segment lost 3 bases and the J segment 5 bases; nucleotides outside the gene matches: 6. The CDR3 sequence: CSASTQGLTGELFF. The CDR3, as DNA: TGCAGTGCTAGTACACAGGGGTTGACCGGGGAGCTGTTTTTT.

A note on this clonotype: A far larger clone is one nucleotide away, so this likely arose from a read error. The genes are TRBV6-8 and TRBJ2-7; D ambiguous. Between the trimmed V and J ends, which lost 7 bases and 0 bases, there was a span of 16 bases. The CDR3 totals 15 residues. Germline CDR1 MNHGY, CDR2 SAAAGT. The CDR3 DNA is TGTGCCAGCAAGGTTGGCATAACAAGCTCCTACGAGCAGTACTTC. Its translation is CASKVGITSSYEQYF.